This T cell receptor (beta chain) was retrieved from a study of OX40 agonist ivuxolimab in advanced cancers. As for the study in general: Patients received ivuxolimab, an agonistic anti-OX40 (CD134) antibody.

CDR1 and CDR2 (germline): SGHAT, FQNNGV. Trimming at V came to 4 bases and at J to 5 bases, leaving 20 bases not matched to a gene. The CDR3 contains 19 residues. TCRdb's copy holds only in-frame clones and misses some; the assay was immunoSEQ multiplex PCR. The sample yields about 79,000 clones, 80% to 95% seen once. Study-level points and caveats: Among the least clonally expanded were partial responders at 0.1-3.0 mg/kg. Expanded clones were, on average, more numerous in CD8+ T cells than in CD4+.

Details on this clone: The antigen remains unidentified.

This specimen consisted of CD4+ or CD8+ T cells sorted from blood, obtained in a trial of the OX40 agonist ivuxolimab. The receptor's source is an adult with an advanced solid tumor such as melanoma, head and neck, liver or kidney cancer. This chain connects TRBV11-2 to TRBJ2-5; 9 nucleotides match TRBD1. This CDR3 is CASSSLGGQQGALGETQYF. The CDR3 bases are TGTGCCAGCAGCTCCCTAGGGGGTCAACAGGGGGCATTGGGTGAGACCCAGTACTTC.